This T cell receptor (beta chain) appears in the sequencing data of a study of T cells after yellow fever vaccination. Study background: It was SMART-Seq v4 Ultra Low Input that prepared the fractions with low cell numbers.

About this clonotype itself: Its antigen is undetermined.

The V gene end was trimmed by 5 bases and the J gene end by 2 bases; junction bases not matched to a gene: 7. This CDR3 contains 16 residues. TCRdb re-called the 5' RACE reads with MiXCR, one entry per CDR3 protein. The data show hundreds of thousands of distinct CDR3 sequences, about 17% seen once. Study-level points and caveats: Clonotype sharing between CD4 and CD8 compartments was small.

This rearrangement joins TRBV12-3 or TRBV12-4 to TRBJ2-3; TRBD2 matches 10 bases. This receptor was identified in a young man who received the YFV17D yellow fever vaccine. Sequences were derived from PBMCs, sampled less than 6 days after the first yellow fever vaccination. The CDR3 sequence is CASSRTSGDPTDTQYF. The CDR3 bases are TGTGCCAGCAGTAGGACTAGCGGAGACCCCACAGATACGCAGTATTTT.